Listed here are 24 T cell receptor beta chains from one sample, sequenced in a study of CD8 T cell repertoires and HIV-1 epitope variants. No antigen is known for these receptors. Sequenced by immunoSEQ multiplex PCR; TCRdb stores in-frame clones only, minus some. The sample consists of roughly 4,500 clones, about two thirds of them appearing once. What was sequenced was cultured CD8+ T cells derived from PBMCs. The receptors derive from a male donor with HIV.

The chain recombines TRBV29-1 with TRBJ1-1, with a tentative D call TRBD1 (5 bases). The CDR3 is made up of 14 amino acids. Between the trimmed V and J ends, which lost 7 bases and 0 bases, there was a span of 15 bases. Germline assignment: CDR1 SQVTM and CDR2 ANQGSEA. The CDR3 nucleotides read TGCAGCGCATCCCTGACAGATATGAACACTGAAGCTTTCTTT. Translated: CSASLTDMNTEAFF.

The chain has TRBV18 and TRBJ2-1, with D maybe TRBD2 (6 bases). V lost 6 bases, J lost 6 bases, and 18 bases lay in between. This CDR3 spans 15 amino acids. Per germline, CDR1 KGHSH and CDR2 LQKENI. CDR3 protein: CASSDTSGDGNEQFF. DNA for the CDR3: TGTGCCAGCTCTGACACATCGGGGGACGGCAATGAGCAGTTCTTC.

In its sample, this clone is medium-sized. CDR3 in amino acids: CASSFTTSGNLNTGELFF. DNA for the CDR3: TGTGCCAGCAGTTTTACGACTAGCGGGAACTTAAACACCGGGGAGCTGTTTTTT. The rearrangement uses TRBV27 and TRBJ2-2; TRBD2 matches at 11 bases. J lost 2 bases, V lost 3 bases, and 8 bases had no gene match. The CDR3 spans 18 residues. Germline CDR1 reads MNHEY; CDR2 reads SMNVEV (reference sequence).

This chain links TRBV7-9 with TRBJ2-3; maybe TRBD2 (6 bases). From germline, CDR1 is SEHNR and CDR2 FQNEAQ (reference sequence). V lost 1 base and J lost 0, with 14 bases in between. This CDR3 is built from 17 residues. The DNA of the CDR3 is TGTGCCAGCAGCTTAGACACGGCGGGACCTAGCACAGATACGCAGTATTTT. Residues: CASSLDTAGPSTDTQYF.

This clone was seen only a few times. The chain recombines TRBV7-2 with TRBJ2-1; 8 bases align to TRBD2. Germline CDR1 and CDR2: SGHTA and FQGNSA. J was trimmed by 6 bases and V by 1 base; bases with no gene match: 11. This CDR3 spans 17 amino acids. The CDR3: CASSLEPRTSWGNEQFF. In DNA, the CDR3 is TGTGCCAGCAGCTTAGAGCCCCGGACTAGCTGGGGCAATGAGCAGTTCTTC. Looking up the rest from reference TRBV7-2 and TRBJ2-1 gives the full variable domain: GAGVSQSPSNKVTEKGKDVELRCDPISGHTALYWYRQSLGQGLEFLIYFQGNSAPDKSGLPSDRFSAERTGGSVSTLTIQRTQQEDSAVYLCASSLEPRTSWGNEQFFGPGTRLTVL.

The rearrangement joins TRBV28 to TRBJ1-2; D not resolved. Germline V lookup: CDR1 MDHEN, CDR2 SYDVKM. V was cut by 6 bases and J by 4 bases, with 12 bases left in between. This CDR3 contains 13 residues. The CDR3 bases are TGTGCCAGCAGCCTAGCCCTGGGCTATGGCTACACCTTC. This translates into CASSLALGYGYTF.

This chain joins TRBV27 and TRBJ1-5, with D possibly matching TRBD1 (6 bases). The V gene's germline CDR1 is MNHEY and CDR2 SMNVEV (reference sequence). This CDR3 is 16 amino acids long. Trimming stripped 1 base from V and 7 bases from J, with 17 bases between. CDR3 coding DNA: TGTGCCAGCAGTTTATACGCAGGGGCACTGACGCAGCCCCAGCATTTT. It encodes CASSLYAGALTQPQHF.

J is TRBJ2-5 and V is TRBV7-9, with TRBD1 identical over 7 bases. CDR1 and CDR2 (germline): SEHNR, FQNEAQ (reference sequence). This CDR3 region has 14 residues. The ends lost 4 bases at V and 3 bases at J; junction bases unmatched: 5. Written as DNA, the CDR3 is TGTGCCAGCAGCTCACGTGACAGGGAAGAGACCCAGTACTTC. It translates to CASSSRDREETQYF.

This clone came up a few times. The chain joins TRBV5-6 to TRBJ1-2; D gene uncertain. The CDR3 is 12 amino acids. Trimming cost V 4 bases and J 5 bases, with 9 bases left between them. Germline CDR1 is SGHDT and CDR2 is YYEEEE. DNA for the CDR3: TGTGCCAGCAGCGCGGGTACTTATGGCTACACCTTC. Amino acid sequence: CASSAGTYGYTF.

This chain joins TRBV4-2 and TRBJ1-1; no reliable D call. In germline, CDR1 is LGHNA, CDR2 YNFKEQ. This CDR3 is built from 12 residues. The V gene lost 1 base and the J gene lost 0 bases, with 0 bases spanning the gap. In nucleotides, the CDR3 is TGTGCCAGCAGCCAAGTGAACACTGAAGCTTTCTTT. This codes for CASSQVNTEAFF.

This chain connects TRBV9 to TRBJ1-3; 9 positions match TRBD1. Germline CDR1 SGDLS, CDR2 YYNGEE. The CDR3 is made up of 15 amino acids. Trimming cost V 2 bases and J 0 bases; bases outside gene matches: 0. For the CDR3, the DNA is TGTGCCAGCAGCGTGGGACAGGGCTCTGGAAACACCATATATTTT. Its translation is CASSVGQGSGNTIYF. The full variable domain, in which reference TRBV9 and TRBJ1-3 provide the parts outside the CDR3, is DSGVTQTPKHLITATGQRVTLRCSPRSGDLSVYWYQQSLDQGLQFLIQYYNGEERAKGNILERFSAQQFPDLHSELNLSSLELGDSALYFCASSVGQGSGNTIYFGEGSWLTVV.

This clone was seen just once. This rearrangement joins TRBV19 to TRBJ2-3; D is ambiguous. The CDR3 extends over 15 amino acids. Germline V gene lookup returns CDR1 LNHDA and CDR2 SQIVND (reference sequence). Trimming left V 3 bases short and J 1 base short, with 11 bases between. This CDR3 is CASSIEWSGTDTQYF. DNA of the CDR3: TGTGCCAGTAGTATCGAGTGGTCCGGCACAGATACGCAGTATTTT.

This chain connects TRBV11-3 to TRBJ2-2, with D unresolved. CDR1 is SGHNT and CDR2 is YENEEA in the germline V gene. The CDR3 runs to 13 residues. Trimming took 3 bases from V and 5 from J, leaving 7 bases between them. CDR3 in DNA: TGTGCCAGCAGCTTTAGAAGGACCGGGGAGCTGTTTTTT. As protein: CASSFRRTGELFF.

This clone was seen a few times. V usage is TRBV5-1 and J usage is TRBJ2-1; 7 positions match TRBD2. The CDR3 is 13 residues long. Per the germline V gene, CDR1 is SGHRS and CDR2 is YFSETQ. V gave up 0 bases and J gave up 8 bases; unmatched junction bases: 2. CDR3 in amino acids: CASSLGLADEQFF. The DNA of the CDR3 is TGCGCCAGCAGCTTGGGACTAGCAGATGAGCAGTTCTTC.

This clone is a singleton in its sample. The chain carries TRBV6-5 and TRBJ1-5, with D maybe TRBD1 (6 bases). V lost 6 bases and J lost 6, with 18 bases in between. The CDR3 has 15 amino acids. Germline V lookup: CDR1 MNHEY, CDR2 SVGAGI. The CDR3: CASSNVRGLGQPQHF. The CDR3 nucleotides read TGTGCCAGCAGCAACGTCCGGGGGCTGGGTCAGCCCCAGCATTTT.

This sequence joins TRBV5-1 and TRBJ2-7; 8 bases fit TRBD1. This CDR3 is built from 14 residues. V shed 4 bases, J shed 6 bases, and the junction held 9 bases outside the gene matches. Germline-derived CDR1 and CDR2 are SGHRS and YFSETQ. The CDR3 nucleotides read TGCGCCAGCAGCACGCCGGGACAGGAGCTCGAGCAGTACTTC. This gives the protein CASSTPGQELEQYF.

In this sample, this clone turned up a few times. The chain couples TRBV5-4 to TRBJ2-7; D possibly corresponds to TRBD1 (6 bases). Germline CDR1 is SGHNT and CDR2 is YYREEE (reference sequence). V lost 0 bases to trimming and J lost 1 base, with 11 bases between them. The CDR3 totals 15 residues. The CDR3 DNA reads TGTGCCAGCAGCTTGGGGAGGCAGGGGTCCTACGAGCAGTACTTC. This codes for CASSLGRQGSYEQYF.

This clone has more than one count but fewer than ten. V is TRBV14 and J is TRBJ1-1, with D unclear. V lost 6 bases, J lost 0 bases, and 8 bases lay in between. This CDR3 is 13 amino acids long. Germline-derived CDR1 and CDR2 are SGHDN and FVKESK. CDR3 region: CASRQRLNTEAFF. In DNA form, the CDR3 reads TGTGCCAGCAGACAAAGACTGAACACTGAAGCTTTCTTT.

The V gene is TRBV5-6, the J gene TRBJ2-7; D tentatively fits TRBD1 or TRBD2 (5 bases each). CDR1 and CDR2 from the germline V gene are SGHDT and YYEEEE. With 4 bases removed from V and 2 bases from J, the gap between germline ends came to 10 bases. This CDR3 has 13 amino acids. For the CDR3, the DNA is TGTGCCAGCAGCGACGGGACCGCCTACGAGCAGTACTTC. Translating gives CASSDGTAYEQYF.

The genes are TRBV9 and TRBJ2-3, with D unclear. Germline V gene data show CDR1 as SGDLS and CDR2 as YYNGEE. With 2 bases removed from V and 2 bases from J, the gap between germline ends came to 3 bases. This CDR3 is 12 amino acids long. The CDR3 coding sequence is TGTGCCAGCAGCGTTAACACAGATACGCAGTATTTT. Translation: CASSVNTDTQYF.

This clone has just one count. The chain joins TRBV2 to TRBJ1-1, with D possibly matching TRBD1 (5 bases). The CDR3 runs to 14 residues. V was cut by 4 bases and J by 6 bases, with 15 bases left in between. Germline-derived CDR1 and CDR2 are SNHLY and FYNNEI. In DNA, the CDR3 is TGTGCCAGCAGTGGAGGGGAAGAACTCTCTGAAGCTTTCTTT. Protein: CASSGGEELSEAFF.

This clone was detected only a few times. CDR3 in DNA: TGTGCCAGCAGTTTGGGGACTCCCGCCTACGAGCAGTACTTC. Protein product: CASSLGTPAYEQYF. The chain recombines TRBV28 with TRBJ2-7, with TRBD2 as a possible D gene (6 bases). The V end lost 3 bases, the J end lost 2 bases, and 11 bases lay between the germline ends. CDR1 is MDHEN, CDR2 SYDVKM, per germline. The CDR3 spans 14 residues.

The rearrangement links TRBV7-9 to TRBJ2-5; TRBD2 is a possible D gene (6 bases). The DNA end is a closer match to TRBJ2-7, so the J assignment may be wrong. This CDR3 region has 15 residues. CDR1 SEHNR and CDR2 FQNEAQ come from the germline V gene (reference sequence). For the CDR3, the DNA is TGTGCCAGCAGCCCCACTGTCGGGGGAACGAACGAGCAGTACTTC. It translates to CASSPTVGGTNEQYF.

The CDR3 DNA is TGCGCCAGCAGCCAGTTAGGTTCTGGAAACACCATATATTTT. Its protein product is CASSQLGSGNTIYF. The V call is TRBV4-1, the J call TRBJ1-3; D gene ambiguous. V was cut by 3 bases and J by 1 base, with 7 bases left in between. Per germline, CDR1 MGHRA and CDR2 YSYEKL. This CDR3 is 14 amino acids long.